The clone carrying this TCR beta chain was seen more than once but under ten times. Its specificity is unknown. The sample belongs to a study of T cell responses to AZD1222 COVID-19 vaccine. The study, taken as a whole, reports: Donors were largely white British and mainly female; clonal diversity was possibly underestimated.

The repertoire was sequenced with immunoSEQ multiplex PCR; TCRdb's copy has only in-frame clones and lacks some. The table lists about 180,000 clones, around 90% of them singletons. V dropped 5 bases and J dropped 7 bases, with 12 bases sitting between them. Germline V gene data show CDR1 as SGHAT and CDR2 as FQDESV (reference sequence). CDR3 length: 14 residues. The V gene is TRBV11-1, the J gene TRBJ1-6; perhaps TRBD1 as D (6 bases). This TCR came from an adult who received the AZD1222 COVID-19 vaccine. Here the sequenced sample was peripheral blood, taken 28 days after the second AZD1222 dose. The CDR3 nucleotides are TGTGCCAGCAGCCCAGCCAGGGGAAATTCACCCCTCCACTTT. It translates to CASSPARGNSPLHF.